This TCR beta chain was obtained from a study of T cell changes during pregnancy in multiple sclerosis. The repertoire was sequenced with immunoSEQ multiplex PCR; TCRdb's copy has only in-frame clones and lacks some. The profile shows 50,000 to 70,000 clones, 80% to 95% of them singletons. This CDR3 is built from 16 residues. The germline CDR1 and CDR2 sequences are SGHVS and FNYEAQ. Losses at the gene ends were 3 bases for V and 7 bases for J; bases not matched to a gene: 9. The count of this clone is one. J is TRBJ1-2 and V is TRBV7-6; 12 bases align to TRBD1. The sequenced sample was peripheral blood, obtained in the first trimester of pregnancy. The sequence was obtained from a female donor with multiple sclerosis, enrolled in a pregnancy study. The CDR3 DNA reads TGTGCCAGCAGCTTTAATCCGGGACAGGGGGCGGCTGGCTACACCTTC. Encoded protein: CASSFNPGQGAAGYTF.